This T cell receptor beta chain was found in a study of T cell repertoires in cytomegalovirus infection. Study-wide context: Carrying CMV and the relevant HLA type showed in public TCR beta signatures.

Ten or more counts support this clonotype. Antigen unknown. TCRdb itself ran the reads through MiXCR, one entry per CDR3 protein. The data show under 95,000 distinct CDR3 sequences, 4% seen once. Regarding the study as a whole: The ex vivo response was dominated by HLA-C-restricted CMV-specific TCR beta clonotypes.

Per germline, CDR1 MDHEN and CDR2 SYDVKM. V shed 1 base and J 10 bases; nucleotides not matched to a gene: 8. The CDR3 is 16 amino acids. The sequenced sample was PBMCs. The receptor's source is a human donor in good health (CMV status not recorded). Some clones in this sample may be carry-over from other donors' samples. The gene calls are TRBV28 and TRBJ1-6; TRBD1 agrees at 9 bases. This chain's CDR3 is CASSLFPGQGNSPLHF. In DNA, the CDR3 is TGTGCCAGCAGTTTATTTCCGGGACAGGGAAACTCACCCCTCCACTTT. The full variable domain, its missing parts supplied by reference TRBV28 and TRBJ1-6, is DVKVTQSSRYLVKRTGEKVFLECVQDMDHENMFWYRQDPGLGLRLIYFSYDVKMKEKGDIPEGYSVSREKKERFSLILESASTNQTSMYLCASSLFPGQGNSPLHFGNGTRLTVT.